Shown below are 6 T cell receptor beta chains from a single sample sequenced in a study of response to subunit inactivated influenza vaccine (dated by TCRdb to between 2017 and 2018). The library was prepared using RT-PCR. Reads for this sample came from an Illumina HiSeq 2500. TCRdb's own reprocessing of the public reads used fastp at Q25 and MiXCR and kept productive beta chains. Rows are unified per CDR3 protein, each entry keeping the most common DNA and genes. This sample comprises about 520,000 distinct CDR3 sequences, around 25% of them detected only once. Together, the top ten hold approximately 2% of the sample. The sample consisted of CD4+ T cells sorted from PBMCs, taken 5 days after vaccination. The receptors stem from a man aged 45-60 years who received an inactivated influenza vaccine. Donor details come from another sample of the same person, matched by shared clones.

This clonotype has ten or more counts. This chain connects TRBV4-2 to TRBJ1-6; a possible D gene is TRBD1 (6 bases). V shed 0 bases and J shed 1 base, with 10 bases lying between them. The CDR3 contains 17 residues. Germline V lookup: CDR1 LGHNA, CDR2 YNFKEQ. CDR3 DNA sequence: TGTGCCAGCAGCCAAGAGGCCGGGACATCCTATAATTCACCCCTCCACTTT. Its translation is CASSQEAGTSYNSPLHF.

The chain has TRBV4-2 and TRBJ2-5, with no clear D. The germline gives CDR1 LGHNA, CDR2 YNFKEQ. Trimming removed 4 bases from V and 0 bases from J, with 15 bases in between. The CDR3 length is 16 residues. The CDR3 sequence: CASSRQLTQYQETQYF. CDR3 bases: TGTGCCAGCAGCCGTCAGCTGACACAATACCAAGAGACCCAGTACTTC.

This rearrangement joins TRBV20-1 to TRBJ2-1; TRBD2 matches 12 bases. V shed 0 bases and J 1 base; nucleotides not matched to a gene: 19. This CDR3 is 22 amino acids long. The germline V gene encodes CDR1 DFQATT and CDR2 SNEGSKA (reference sequence). In nucleotides, the CDR3 is TGCAGTGCTAGAGAACAGGCCGGGACTAGCGGGTCTCCTGCAGGTTCCTACAATGAGCAGTTCTTC. Its translation: CSAREQAGTSGSPAGSYNEQFF.

V and J are TRBV5-1 and TRBJ2-6; the D gene could be TRBD1 or TRBD2 (5 bases each). V lost 1 base and J 0 bases, leaving 17 bases between the germline ends. The CDR3 contains 19 residues. The germline V gene encodes CDR1 SGHRS and CDR2 YFSETQ. The CDR3 DNA reads as TGCGCCAGCAGCTTGCCCACGGGACCCCCGAGCTCTGGGGCCAACGTCCTGACTTTC. Amino acid sequence: CASSLPTGPPSSGANVLTF.

Ten or more counts support this clonotype. The chain recombines TRBV18 with TRBJ2-1, with TRBD2 as a possible D gene (6 bases). Trimming stripped 5 bases from V and 7 bases from J, with 18 bases between. This CDR3 is 15 amino acids long. Germline CDR1 reads KGHSH; CDR2 reads LQKENI. CDR3 loop: CASSAVMGGWNEQFF. Written as DNA, the CDR3 is TGTGCCAGCTCAGCAGTGATGGGGGGTTGGAATGAGCAGTTCTTC.

The chain joins TRBV11-2 to TRBJ2-2, with 7 bases matching TRBD1. Germline lookup yields CDR1 SGHAT and CDR2 FQNNGV. The J segment lost 6 bases and the V segment lost 5 bases, leaving 6 bases of the junction unmatched. The CDR3 extends over 14 amino acids. CDR3 DNA sequence: TGTGCCAGCAGCGGACACAGGGGAGCCGGGGAGCTGTTTTTT. It yields the protein CASSGHRGAGELFF.